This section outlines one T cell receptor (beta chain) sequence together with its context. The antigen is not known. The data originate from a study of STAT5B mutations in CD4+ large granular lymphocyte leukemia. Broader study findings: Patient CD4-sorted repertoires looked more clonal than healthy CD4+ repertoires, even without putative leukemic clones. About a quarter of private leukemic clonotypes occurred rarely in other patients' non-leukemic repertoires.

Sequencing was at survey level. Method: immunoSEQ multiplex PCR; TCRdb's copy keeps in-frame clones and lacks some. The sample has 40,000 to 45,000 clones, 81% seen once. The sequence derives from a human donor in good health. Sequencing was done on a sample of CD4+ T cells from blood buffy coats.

The CDR3: CASTETGDSYNEQFF. Written as DNA, the CDR3 is TGCGCCAGCACGGAGACAGGGGATTCCTACAATGAGCAGTTCTTC. The V gene is TRBV5-1, the J gene TRBJ2-1; 8 positions match TRBD1. Looked up from germline, CDR1 is SGHRS and CDR2 is YFSETQ. After removal of 6 bases from V and 1 base from J, the junction contained 6 bases not matched to a gene. The CDR3 has 15 amino acids. The full variable domain, its missing parts supplied by reference TRBV5-1 and TRBJ2-1, is KAGVTQTPRYLIKTRGQQVTLSCSPISGHRSVSWYQQTPGQGLQFLFEYFSETQRNKGNFPGRFSGRQFSNSRSEMNVSTLELGDSALYLCASTETGDSYNEQFFGPGTRLTVL.